Reported below is one TCR beta chain. Its specific antigen is unknown. Per-base quality was not reported, and no clone a single base away is much larger than it. The trial excluded patients who had a history of autoimmune disease or who were on systemic immunosuppression. Peripheral blood for TCR sequencing was drawn from every dose cohort at baseline, at cycle 4 day 1 and at cycle 7 day 1. The samples were drawn from a first-in-human, open-label, multicenter phase I dose-escalation trial of ivuxolimab. The trial enrolled adults with locally advanced or metastatic head and neck squamous cell, hepatocellular, melanoma or renal cell carcinoma. Before TCR sequencing, CD4+ T cells and CD8+ T cells from peripheral blood were sorted into separate populations. From its cysteine to its phenylalanine, the CDR3 spans 14 amino acids. The only DNA kept is the CDR3, 42 bases in frame from the first base. Germline trimming: 6 bases from V, 7 bases from J; junction bases outside gene matches: 12. Taken from the germline V gene, the CDR1 and CDR2 loops are SQVTM and ANQGSEA.

This specimen belongs to a study of OX40 agonist ivuxolimab in advanced cancers. Turning to the overall study: Ivuxolimab was a fully human IgG2 agonistic monoclonal antibody targeting the costimulatory receptor OX40 (CD134). Intravenous ivuxolimab was administered to patients every 2 weeks at six dose levels: 0.01, 0.1, 0.3, 1.5, 3 and 10 mg/kg. Among the 50 to 55 dose-escalation patients, approximately 20 had hepatocellular carcinoma, approximately 15 melanoma, 9 renal cell carcinoma and 9 head and neck cancer. The dose-escalation cohort was 80% to 90% male with a mean age of approximately 60 years, ranging from about 20 to 80. Patients were allowed to have had prior anti-PD-1, anti-PD-L1 or anti-CTLA-4 therapy, and around 41% of the dose-escalation patients had previously received checkpoint inhibitors. Partial responses were achieved by three dose-escalation patients, of whom one had hepatocellular carcinoma and two had cutaneous melanoma. Peripheral TCRbeta sequencing aimed to test whether ivuxolimab altered TCR sequence diversity and caused clonal T-cell expansion. The paper covers the monotherapy dose-escalation part of the phase I ivuxolimab trial, which included N of about 51 patients. The paper as a whole reports these results and caveats: Low levels of normalized T-cell clonal expansion were also shown by some nonresponding patients. In the 0.1-3.0 mg/kg groups, partial responders had among the lowest normalized peripheral clonal expansion, particularly in CD8+ T cells. Antigen specificity was not determined for the clonally expanded peripheral T cells. After ivuxolimab, CD8+ T cells had more expanded clones than CD4+ T cells on average. At doses of 0.1 to 3.0 mg/kg, clonal expansion of both CD4+ and CD8+ T cells in blood was seen between baseline and week 6.

Genomic DNA was extracted from sorted cells for sequencing of the TCRbeta CDR3 region. The immunoSEQ Assay was used to sequence the TCRbeta CDR3 regions. TCRdb limited this immuneACCESS table to in-frame rearrangements with V and J called. A share of clones is missing; checked studies link under half to unresolved V genes, and the rest is unexplained. In this sample the table shows about 61,000 clones, under 90% of which occur a single time. Under 0.65% of the sample rests with the top ten. The sample in question was CD4+ or CD8+ T cells sorted from blood, obtained in a trial of the OX40 agonist ivuxolimab. This chain is built from TRBV29-1 and TRBJ2-7; TRBD1 fits 10 bases in the junction. This TCR was sampled from an adult with an advanced solid tumor such as melanoma, head and neck, liver or kidney cancer. The DNA is TGCAGCGTATCGGGACAGGGGAGGGCTAGAGAGCAGTACTTC. Translation gives CSVSGQGRAREQYF.